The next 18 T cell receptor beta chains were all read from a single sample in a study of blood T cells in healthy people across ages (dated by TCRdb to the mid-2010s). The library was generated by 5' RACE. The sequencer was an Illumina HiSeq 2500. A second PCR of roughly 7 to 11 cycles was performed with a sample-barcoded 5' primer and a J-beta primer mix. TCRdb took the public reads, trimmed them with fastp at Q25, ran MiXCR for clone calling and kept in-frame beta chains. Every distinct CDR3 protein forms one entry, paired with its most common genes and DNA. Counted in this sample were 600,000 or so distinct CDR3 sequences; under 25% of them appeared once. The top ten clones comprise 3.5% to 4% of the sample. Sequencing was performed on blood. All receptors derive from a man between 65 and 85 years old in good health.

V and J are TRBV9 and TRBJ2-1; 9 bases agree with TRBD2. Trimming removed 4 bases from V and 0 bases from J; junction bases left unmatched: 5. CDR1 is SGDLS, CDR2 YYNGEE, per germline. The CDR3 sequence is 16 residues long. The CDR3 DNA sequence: TGTGCCAGCAGCTTGTCTAGCGGGAACTCCTACAATGAGCAGTTCTTC. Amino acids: CASSLSSGNSYNEQFF.

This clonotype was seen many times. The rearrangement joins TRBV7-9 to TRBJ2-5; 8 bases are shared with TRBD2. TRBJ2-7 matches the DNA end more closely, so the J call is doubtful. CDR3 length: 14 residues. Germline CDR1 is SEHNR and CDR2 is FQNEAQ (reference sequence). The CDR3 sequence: CASSLKTSGYEQYF. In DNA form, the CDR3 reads TGTGCCAGCAGCTTAAAAACTAGCGGCTACGAGCAGTACTTC.

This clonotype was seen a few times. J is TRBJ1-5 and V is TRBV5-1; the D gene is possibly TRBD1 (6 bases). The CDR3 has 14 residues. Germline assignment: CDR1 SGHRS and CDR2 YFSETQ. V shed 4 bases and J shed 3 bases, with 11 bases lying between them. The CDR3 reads CASSAGTNNQPQHF. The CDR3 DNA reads TGCGCCAGCAGCGCCGGGACAAACAATCAGCCCCAGCATTTT.

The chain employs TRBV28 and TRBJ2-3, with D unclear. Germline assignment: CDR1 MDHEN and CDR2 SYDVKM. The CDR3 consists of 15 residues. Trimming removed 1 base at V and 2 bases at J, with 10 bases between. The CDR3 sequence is CASSLSARATDTQYF. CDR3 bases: TGTGCCAGCAGTTTATCTGCTAGGGCCACAGATACGCAGTATTTT.

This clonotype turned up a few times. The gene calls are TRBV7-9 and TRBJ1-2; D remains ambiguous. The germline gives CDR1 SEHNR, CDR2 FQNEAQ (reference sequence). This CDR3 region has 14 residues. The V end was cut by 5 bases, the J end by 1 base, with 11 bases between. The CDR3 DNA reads TGTGCCAGCAGCCCCCCGGAGGTTAACTATGGCTACACCTTC. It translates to CASSPPEVNYGYTF.

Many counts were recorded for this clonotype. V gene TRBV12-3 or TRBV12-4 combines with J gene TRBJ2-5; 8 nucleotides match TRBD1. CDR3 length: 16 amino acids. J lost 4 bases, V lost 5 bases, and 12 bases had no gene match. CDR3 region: CASSPDAGGPLETQYF. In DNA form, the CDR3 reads TGTGCCAGCAGTCCAGACGCAGGGGGCCCCCTAGAGACCCAGTACTTC.

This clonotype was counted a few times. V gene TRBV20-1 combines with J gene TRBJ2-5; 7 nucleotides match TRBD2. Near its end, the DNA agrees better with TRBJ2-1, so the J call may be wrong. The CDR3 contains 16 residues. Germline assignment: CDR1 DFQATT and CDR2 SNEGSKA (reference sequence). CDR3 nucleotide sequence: TGCAGTGCTAGGCCCGGGAGGCCTTCCTTGGGAAATGAGCAGTTCTTC. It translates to CSARPGRPSLGNEQFF.

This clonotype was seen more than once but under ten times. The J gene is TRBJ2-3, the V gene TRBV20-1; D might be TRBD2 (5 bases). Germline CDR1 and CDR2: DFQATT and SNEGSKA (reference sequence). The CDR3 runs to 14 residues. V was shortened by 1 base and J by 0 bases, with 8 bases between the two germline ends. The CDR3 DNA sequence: TGCAGTGCTAGAGTGGGCGGGAGCACAGATACGCAGTATTTT. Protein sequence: CSARVGGSTDTQYF.

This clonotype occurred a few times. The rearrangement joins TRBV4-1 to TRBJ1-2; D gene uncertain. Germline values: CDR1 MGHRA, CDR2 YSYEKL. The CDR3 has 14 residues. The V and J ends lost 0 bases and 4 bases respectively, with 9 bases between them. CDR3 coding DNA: TGCGCCAGCAGCCAAGACAGAGCCTCCTATGGCTACACCTTC. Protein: CASSQDRASYGYTF.

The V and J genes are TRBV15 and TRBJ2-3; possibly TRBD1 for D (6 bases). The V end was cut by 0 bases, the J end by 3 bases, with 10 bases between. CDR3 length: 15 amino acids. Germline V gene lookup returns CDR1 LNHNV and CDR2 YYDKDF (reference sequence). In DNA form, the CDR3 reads TGTGCCACCAGCAGAGAGATTCAGGGGACAGATACGCAGTATTTT. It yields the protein CATSREIQGTDTQYF.

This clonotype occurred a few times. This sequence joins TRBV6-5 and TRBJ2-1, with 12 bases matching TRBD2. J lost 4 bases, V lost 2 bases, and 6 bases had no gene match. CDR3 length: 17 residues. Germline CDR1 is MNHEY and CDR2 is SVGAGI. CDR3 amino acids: CASSYGLAGGLYNEQFF. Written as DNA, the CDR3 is TGTGCCAGCAGTTACGGGCTAGCGGGAGGGTTGTACAATGAGCAGTTCTTC.

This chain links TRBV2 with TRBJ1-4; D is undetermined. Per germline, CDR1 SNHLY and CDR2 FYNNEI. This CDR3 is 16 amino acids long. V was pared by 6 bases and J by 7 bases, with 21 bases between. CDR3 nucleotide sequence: TGTGCCAGCAGGGGAGGAGAGAAGGGCTTGGGTGAAAAACTGTTTTTT. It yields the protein CASRGGEKGLGEKLFF.

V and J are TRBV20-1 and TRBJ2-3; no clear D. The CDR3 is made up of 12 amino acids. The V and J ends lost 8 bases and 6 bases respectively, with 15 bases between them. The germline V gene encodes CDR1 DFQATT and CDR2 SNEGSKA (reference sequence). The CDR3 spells CSRESLGDTQYF. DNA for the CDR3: TGCAGTCGAGAGTCACTTGGGGATACGCAGTATTTT.

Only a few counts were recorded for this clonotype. CDR3 in DNA: TGCAGTGCTAGAGACCCCTCGGGACAGGGTGGTTATGGCTACACCTTC. Translating it yields CSARDPSGQGGYGYTF. The chain links TRBV20-1 to TRBJ1-2; 9 nucleotides line up with TRBD1. This CDR3 is 16 amino acids long. The junction had 10 bases not matched to a gene; V was cut back by 0 bases and J by 5 bases. Germline V gene sequence: CDR1 DFQATT, CDR2 SNEGSKA (reference sequence).

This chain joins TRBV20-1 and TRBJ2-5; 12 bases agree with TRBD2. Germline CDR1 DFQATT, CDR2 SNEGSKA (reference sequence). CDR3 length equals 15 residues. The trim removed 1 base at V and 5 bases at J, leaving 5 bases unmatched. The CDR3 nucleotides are TGCAGTGCTAGAGCTAGCGGGAGGGCCATCGAGACCCAGTACTTC. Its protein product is CSARASGRAIETQYF.

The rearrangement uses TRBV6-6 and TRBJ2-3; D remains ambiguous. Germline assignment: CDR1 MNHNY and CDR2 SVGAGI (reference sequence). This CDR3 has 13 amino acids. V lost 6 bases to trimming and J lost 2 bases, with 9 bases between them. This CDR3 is CASSRPNTDTQYF. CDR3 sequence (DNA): TGTGCCAGCAGCCGCCCCAACACAGATACGCAGTATTTT.

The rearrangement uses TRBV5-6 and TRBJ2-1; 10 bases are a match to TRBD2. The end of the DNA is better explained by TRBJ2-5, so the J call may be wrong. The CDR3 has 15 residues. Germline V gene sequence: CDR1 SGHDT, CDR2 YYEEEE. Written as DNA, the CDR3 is TGTGCCAGCAGCTTTCTAGCGGGGGTATATGAGACCCAGTACTTC. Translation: CASSFLAGVYETQYF.

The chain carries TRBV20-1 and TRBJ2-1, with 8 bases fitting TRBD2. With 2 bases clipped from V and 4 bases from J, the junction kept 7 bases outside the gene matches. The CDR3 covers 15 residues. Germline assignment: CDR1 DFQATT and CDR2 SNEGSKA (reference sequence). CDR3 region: CSARTGTSPYNEQFF. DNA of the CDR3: TGCAGTGCTAGAACCGGGACTAGTCCTTACAATGAGCAGTTCTTC.